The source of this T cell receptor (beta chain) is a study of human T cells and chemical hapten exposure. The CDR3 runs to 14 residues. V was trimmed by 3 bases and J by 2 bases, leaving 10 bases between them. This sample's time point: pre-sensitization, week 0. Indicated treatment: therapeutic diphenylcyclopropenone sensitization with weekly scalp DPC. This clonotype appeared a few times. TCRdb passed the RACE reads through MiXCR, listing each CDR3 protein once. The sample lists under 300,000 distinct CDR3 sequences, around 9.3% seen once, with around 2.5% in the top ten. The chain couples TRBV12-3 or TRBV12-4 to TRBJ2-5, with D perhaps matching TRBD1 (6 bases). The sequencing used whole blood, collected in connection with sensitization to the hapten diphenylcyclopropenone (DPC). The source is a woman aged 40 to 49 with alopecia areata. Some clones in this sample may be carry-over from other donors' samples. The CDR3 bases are TGTGCCAGCAGTTTTTGGCAGGGGCAAGAGACCCAGTACTTC. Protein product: CASSFWQGQETQYF.